This entry concerns a single T cell receptor (beta chain). The protocol was immunoSEQ multiplex PCR, while the TCRdb copy is restricted to in-frame clones and leaves out a portion. The table lists 13,000 or so clones, about 80% of them singletons. The data derive from a study of blood T cell repertoires in COVID-19. The TCR originated in a woman over 75 with acute or convalescent COVID-19. Sequencing was carried out using peripheral blood.

The CDR3 DNA is TGTGCCAGCAGCTCTTTTTCGGGTGGAAATGAAAAACTGTTTTTT. This sequence encodes CASSSFSGGNEKLFF. This sequence joins TRBV7-9 and TRBJ1-4; no clear D gene. Between the trimmed V and J ends, which lost 4 bases and 5 bases, there was a span of 14 bases. Germline V gives CDR1 SEHNR, CDR2 FQNEAQ (reference sequence). The CDR3 runs to 15 residues.